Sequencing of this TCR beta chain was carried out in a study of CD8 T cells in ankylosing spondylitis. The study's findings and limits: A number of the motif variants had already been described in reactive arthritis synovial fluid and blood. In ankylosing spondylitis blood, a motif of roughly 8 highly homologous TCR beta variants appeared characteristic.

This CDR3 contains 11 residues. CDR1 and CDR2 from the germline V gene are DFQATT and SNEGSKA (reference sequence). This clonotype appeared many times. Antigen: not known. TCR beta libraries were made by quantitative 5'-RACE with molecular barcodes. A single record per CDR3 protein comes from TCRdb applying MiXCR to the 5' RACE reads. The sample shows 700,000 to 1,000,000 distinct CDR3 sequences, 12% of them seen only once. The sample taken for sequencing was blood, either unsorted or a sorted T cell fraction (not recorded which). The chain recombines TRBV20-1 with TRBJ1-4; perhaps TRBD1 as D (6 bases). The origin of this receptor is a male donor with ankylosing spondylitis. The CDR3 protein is CSNRANEKLFF. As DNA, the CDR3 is TGCAGCAACAGGGCAAATGAAAAACTGTTTTTT.